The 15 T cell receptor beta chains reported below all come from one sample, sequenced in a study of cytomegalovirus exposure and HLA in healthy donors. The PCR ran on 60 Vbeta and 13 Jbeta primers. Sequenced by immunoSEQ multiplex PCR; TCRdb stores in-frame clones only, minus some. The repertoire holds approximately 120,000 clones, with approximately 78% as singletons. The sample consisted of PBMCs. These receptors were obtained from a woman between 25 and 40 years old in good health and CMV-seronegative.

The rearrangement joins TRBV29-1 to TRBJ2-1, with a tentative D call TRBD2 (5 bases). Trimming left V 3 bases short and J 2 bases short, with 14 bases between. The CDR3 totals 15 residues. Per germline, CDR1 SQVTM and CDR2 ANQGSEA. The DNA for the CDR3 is TGCAGCGTTGATAGCGAAGAGAGGACCTACAATGAGCAGTTCTTC. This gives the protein CSVDSEERTYNEQFF.

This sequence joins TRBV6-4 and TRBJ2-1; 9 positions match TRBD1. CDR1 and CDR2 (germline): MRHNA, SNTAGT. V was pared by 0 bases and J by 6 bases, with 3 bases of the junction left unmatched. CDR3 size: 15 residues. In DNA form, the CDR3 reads TGTGCCAGCAGTGACTCCTGGACAGGGGTCAATGAGCAGTTCTTC. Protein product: CASSDSWTGVNEQFF.

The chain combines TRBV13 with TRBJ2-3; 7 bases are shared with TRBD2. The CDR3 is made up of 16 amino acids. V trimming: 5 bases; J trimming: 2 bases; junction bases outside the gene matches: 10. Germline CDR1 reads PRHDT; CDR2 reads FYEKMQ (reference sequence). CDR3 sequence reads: CASSRPWGGFTDTQYF. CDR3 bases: TGTGCCAGCAGCCGCCCGTGGGGGGGTTTCACAGATACGCAGTATTTT. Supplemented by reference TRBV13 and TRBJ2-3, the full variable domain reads AAGVIQSPRHLIKEKRETATLKCYPIPRHDTVYWYQQGPGQDPQFLISFYEKMQSDKGSIPDRFSAQQFSDYHSELNMSSLELGDSALYFCASSRPWGGFTDTQYFGPGTRLTVL.

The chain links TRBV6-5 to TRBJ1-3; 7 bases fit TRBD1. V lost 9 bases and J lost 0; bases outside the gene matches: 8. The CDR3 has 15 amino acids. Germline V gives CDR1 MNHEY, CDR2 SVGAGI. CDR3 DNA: TGTGCCAGTCTTAGGACAGGCCGCTCTGGAAACACCATATATTTT. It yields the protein CASLRTGRSGNTIYF.

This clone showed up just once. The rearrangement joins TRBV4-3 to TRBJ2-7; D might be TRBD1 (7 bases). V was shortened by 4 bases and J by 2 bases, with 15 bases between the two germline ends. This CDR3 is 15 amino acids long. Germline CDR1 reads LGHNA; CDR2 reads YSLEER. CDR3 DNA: TGCGCCAGCAGCCCAGACAGGGAGGCCCCCTACGAGCAGTACTTC. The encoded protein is CASSPDREAPYEQYF.

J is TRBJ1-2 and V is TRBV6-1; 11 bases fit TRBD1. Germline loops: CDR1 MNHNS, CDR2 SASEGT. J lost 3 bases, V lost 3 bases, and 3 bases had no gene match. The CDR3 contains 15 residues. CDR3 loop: CASSDGQGAHYGYTF. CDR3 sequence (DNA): TGTGCCAGCAGTGATGGACAGGGGGCACACTATGGCTACACCTTC.

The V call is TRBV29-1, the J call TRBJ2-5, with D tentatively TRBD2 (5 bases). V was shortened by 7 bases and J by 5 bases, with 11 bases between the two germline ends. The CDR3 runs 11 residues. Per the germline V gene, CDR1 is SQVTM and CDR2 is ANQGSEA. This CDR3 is CSARERETQYF. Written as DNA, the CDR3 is TGCAGCGCTCGTGAGCGGGAGACCCAGTACTTC.

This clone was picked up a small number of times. DNA for the CDR3: TGTGCCAGCAGACACCGACTAGCGGGGTTCCAAGAGACCCAGTACTTC. As protein: CASRHRLAGFQETQYF. The chain is built from TRBV2 and TRBJ2-5; 11 nucleotides agree with TRBD2. From germline, CDR1 is SNHLY and CDR2 FYNNEI. With V trimmed by 6 bases and J by 1 base, 7 bases remained unmatched. This CDR3 is 16 amino acids long.

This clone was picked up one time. The CDR3 is CASSSTPDSLGPYEQYF. The CDR3 DNA sequence: TGCGCCAGCAGCTCCACACCCGACAGTCTGGGGCCCTACGAGCAGTACTTC. The chain employs TRBV5-1 and TRBJ2-7; D is perhaps TRBD1 (5 bases). The CDR3 totals 17 residues. Germline loops: CDR1 SGHRS, CDR2 YFSETQ. With 3 bases removed from V and 2 bases from J, the gap between germline ends came to 21 bases.

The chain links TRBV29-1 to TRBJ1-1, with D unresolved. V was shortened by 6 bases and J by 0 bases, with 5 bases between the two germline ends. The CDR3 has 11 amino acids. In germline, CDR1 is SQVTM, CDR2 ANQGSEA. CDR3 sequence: CSVFLNTEAFF. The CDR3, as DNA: TGCAGCGTCTTTTTGAACACTGAAGCTTTCTTT.

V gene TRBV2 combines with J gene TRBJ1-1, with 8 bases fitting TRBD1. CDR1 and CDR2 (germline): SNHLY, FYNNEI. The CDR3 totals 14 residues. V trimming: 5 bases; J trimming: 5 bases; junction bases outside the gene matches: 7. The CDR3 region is CASSLQGARTEAFF. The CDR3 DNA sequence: TGTGCCAGCAGTCTTCAGGGGGCGCGGACTGAAGCTTTCTTT.

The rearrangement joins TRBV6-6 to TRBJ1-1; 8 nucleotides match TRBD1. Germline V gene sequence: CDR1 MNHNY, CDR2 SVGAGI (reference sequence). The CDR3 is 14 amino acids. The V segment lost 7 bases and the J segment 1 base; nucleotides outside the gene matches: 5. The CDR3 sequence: CASTGDRSNTEAFF. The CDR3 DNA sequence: TGTGCCAGCACTGGGGACAGGTCGAACACTGAAGCTTTCTTT.

In nucleotides, the CDR3 is TGCGCCAGCAGCCCCGGGACAGGGGTTACTGAAGCTTTCTTT. Protein product: CASSPGTGVTEAFF. The chain uses TRBV5-1 and TRBJ1-1; TRBD1 aligns across 10 bases. The germline gives CDR1 SGHRS, CDR2 YFSETQ. This CDR3 has 14 amino acids. After removal of 4 bases from V and 5 bases from J, the junction contained 5 bases not matched to a gene. Variable domain in full (rest from reference TRBV5-1 and TRBJ1-1): KAGVTQTPRYLIKTRGQQVTLSCSPISGHRSVSWYQQTPGQGLQFLFEYFSETQRNKGNFPGRFSGRQFSNSRSEMNVSTLELGDSALYLCASSPGTGVTEAFFGQGTRLTVV.

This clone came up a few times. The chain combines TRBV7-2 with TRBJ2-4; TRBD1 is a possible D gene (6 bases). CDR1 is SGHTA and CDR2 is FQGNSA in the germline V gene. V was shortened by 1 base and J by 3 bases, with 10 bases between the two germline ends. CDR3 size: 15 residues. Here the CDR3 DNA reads TGTGCCAGCAGCTTAGGTTCCAGGGGCAAAAACATTCAGTACTTC. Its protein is CASSLGSRGKNIQYF.

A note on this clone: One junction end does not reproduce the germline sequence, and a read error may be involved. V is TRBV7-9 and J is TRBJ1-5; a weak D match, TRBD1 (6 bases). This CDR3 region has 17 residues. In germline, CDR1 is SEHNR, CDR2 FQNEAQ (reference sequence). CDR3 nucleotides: TGTTCCAGCAGCTTGGGGTTGGGACAAAATAGCAATCAGCCCCAGCATTTT. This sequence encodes CSSSLGLGQNSNQPQHF. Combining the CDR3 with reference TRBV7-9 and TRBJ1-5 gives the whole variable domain DTGVSQNPRHKITKRGQNVTFRCDPISEHNRLYWYRQTLGQGPEFLTYFQNEAQLEKSRLLSDRFSAERPKGSFSTLEIQRTEQGDSAMYLCSSSLGLGQNSNQPQHFGDGTRLSIL.